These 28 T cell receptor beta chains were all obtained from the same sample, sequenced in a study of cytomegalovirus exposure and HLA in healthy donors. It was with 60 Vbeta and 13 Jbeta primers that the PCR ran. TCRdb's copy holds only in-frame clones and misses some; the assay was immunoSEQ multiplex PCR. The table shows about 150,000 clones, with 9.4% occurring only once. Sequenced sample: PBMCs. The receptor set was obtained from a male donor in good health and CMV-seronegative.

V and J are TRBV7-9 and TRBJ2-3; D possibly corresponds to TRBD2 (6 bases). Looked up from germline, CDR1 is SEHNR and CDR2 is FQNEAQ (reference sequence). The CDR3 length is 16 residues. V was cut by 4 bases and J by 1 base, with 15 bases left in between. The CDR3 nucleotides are TGTGCCAGCAGCTCGATCCGGGGGTGGGGCACAGATACGCAGTATTTT. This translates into CASSSIRGWGTDTQYF.

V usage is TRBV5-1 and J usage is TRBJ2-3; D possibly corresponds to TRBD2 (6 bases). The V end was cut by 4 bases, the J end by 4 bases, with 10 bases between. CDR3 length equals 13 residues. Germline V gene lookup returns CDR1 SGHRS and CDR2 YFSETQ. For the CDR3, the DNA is TGCGCCAGCAGCGAGGGAGGTTCAGATACGCAGTATTTT. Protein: CASSEGGSDTQYF.

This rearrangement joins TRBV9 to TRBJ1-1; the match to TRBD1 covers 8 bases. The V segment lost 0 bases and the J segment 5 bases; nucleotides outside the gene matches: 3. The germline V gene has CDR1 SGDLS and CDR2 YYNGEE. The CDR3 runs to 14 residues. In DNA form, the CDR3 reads TGTGCCAGCAGCGTAGCTGGGACAGGTACTGAAGCTTTCTTT. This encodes CASSVAGTGTEAFF.

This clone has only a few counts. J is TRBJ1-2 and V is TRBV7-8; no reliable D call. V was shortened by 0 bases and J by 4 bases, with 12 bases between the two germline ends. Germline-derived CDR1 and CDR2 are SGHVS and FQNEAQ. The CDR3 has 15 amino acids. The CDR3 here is CASSLAMVQIYGYTF. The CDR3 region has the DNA TGTGCCAGCAGCTTAGCGATGGTGCAGATCTATGGCTACACCTTC. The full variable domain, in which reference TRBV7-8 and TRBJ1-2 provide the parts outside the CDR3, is GAGVSQSPRYKVAKRGQDVALRCDPISGHVSLFWYQQALGQGPEFLTYFQNEAQLDKSGLPSDRFFAERPEGSVSTLKIQRTQQEDSAVYLCASSLAMVQIYGYTFGSGTRLTVV.

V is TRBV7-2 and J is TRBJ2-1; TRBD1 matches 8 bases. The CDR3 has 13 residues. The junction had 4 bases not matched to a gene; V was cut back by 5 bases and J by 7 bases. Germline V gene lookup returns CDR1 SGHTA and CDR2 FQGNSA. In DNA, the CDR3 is TGTGCCAGCAGCCGGACAGGGTGGAATGAGCAGTTCTTC. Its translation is CASSRTGWNEQFF.

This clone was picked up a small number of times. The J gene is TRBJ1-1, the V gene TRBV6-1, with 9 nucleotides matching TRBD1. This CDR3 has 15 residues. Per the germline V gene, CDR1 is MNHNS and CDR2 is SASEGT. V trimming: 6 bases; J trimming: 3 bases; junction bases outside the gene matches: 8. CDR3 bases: TGTGCCAGCAGGGCGGGGACAGGGATGTACACTGAAGCTTTCTTT. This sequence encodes CASRAGTGMYTEAFF.

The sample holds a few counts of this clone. The CDR3 DNA sequence: TGTGCCAGCTCACCCCGGGACAGGGCCCTGACCCCAAGCTCCTACGAGCAGTACTTC. It specifies CASSPRDRALTPSSYEQYF. This chain uses TRBV18 with TRBJ2-7; 9 nucleotides agree with TRBD1. Germline loops: CDR1 KGHSH, CDR2 LQKENI. This CDR3 is built from 19 residues. After removal of 3 bases from V and 0 bases from J, the junction contained 15 bases not matched to a gene.

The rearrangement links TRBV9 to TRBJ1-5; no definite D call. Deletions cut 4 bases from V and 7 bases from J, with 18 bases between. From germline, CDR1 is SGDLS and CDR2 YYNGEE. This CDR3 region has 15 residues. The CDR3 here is CASSPLDGMGQPQHF. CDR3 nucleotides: TGTGCCAGCAGCCCTCTCGACGGGATGGGACAGCCCCAGCATTTT.

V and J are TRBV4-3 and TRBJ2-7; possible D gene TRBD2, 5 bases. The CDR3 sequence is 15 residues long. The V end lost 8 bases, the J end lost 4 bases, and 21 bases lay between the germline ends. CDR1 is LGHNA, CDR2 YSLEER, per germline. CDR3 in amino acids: CASRAERGSVYEQYF. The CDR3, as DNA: TGCGCCAGCCGAGCCGAGAGAGGGTCTGTTTACGAGCAGTACTTC.

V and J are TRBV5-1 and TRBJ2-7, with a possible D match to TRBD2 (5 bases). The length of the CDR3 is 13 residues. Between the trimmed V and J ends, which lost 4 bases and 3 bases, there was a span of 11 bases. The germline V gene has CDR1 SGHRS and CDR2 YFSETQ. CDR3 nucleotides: TGCGCCAGCAGCCACGGGGTAAGCTACGAGCAGTACTTC. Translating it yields CASSHGVSYEQYF.

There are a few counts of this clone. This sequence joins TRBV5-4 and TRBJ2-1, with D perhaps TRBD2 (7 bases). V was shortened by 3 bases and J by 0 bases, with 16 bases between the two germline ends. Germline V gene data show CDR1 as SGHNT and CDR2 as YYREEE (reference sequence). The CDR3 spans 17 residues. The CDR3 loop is CASSSGGGRSSYNEQFF. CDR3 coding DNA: TGTGCCAGCAGCTCGGGGGGCGGGCGGAGCTCCTACAATGAGCAGTTCTTC.

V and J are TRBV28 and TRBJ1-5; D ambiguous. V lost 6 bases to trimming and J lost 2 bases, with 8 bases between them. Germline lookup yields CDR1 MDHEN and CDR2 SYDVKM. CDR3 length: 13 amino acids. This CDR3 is CASSHFGNQPQHF. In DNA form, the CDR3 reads TGTGCCAGCAGCCACTTTGGCAATCAGCCCCAGCATTTT.

The CDR3 loop is CASSQGRREKLFF. As DNA, the CDR3 is TGCGCCAGCAGCCAAGGGCGGCGGGAAAAACTGTTTTTT. The rearrangement joins TRBV4-1 to TRBJ1-4, with unresolved D. The V end lost 1 base, the J end lost 8 bases, and 8 bases lay between the germline ends. The germline CDR1 and CDR2 sequences are MGHRA and YSYEKL. The CDR3 extends over 13 amino acids.

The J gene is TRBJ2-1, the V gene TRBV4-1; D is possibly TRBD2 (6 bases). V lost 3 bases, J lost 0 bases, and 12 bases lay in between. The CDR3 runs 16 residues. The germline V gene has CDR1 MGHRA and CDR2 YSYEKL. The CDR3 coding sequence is TGCGCCAGCAGCCAGAGGGACTCGAGCTCCTACAATGAGCAGTTCTTC. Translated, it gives CASSQRDSSSYNEQFF.

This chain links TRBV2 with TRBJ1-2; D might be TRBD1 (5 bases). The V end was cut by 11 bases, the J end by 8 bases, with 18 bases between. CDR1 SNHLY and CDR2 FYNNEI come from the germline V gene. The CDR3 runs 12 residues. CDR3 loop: CAGQKSASGYTF. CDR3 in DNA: TGTGCCGGACAAAAAAGTGCCTCGGGCTACACCTTC.

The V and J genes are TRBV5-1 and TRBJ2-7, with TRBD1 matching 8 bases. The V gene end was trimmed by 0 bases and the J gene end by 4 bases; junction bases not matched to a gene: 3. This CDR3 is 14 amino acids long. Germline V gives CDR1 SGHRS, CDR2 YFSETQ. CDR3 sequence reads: CASSLAGQGYEQYF. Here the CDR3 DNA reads TGCGCCAGCAGCTTGGCCGGACAGGGTTACGAGCAGTACTTC.

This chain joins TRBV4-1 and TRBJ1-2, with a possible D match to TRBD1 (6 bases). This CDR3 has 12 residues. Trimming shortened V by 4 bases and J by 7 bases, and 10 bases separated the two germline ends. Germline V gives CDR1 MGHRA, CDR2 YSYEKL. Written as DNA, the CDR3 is TGCGCCAGCAGCCGGATAGGGGGTGGCTACACCTTC. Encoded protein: CASSRIGGGYTF.

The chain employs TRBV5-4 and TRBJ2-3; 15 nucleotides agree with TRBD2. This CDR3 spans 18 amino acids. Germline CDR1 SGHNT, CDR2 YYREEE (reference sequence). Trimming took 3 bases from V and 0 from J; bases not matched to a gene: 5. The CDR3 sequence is CASSSGTSGGLSTDTQYF. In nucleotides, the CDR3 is TGTGCCAGCAGCTCCGGGACTAGCGGGGGGCTTAGCACAGATACGCAGTATTTT.

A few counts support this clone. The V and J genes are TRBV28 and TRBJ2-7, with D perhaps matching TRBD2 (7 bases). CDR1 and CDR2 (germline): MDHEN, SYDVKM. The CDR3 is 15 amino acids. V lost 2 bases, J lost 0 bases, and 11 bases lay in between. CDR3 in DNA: TGTGCCAGCAGTTTAGGGAGGGGGGTCTCCTACGAGCAGTACTTC. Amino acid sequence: CASSLGRGVSYEQYF.

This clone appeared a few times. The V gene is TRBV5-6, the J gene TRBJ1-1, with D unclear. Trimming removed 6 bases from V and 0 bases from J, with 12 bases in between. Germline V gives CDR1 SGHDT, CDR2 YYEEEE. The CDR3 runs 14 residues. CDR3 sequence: CASTLTRLNTEAFF. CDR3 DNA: TGTGCCAGCACTCTGACAAGATTGAACACTGAAGCTTTCTTT.

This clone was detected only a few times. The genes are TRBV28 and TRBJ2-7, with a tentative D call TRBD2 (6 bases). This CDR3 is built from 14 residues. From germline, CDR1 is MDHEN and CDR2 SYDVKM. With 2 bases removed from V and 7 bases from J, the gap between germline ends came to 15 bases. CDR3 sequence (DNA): TGTGCCAGCAGTTTAGACGGGGGACGGAGGGAGCAGTACTTC. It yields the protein CASSLDGGRREQYF.

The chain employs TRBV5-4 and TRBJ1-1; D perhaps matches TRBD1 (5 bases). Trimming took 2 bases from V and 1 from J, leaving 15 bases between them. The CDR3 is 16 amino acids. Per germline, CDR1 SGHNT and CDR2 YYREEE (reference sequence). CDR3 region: CASSFPWGERNTEAFF. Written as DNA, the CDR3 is TGTGCCAGCAGCTTCCCTTGGGGGGAGAGGAACACTGAAGCTTTCTTT.

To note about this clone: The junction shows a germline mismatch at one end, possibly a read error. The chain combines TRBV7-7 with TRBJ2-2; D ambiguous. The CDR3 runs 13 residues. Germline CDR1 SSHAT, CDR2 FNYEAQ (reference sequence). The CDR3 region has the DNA TGTGCTAGCAGCTTAGACCGGACCGGGGAGCTGTTTTTT. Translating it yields CASSLDRTGELFF. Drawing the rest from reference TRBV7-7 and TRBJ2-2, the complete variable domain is GAGVSQSPRYKVTKRGQDVTLRCDPISSHATLYWYQQALGQGPEFLTYFNYEAQPDKSGLPSDRFSAERPEGSISTLTIQRTEQRDSAMYRCASSLDRTGELFFGEGSRLTVL.

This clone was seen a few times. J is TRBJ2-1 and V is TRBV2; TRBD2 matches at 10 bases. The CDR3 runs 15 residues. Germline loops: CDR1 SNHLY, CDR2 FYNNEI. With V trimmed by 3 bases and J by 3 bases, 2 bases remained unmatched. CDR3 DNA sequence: TGTGCCAGCAGTGATCGGACTAGCGGCTACAATGAGCAGTTCTTC. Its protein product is CASSDRTSGYNEQFF.

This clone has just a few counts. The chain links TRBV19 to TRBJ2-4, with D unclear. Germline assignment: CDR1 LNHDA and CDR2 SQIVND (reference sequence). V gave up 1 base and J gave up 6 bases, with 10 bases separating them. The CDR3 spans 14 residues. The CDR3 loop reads CASSIGEELNIQYF. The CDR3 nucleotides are TGTGCCAGTAGTATAGGAGAAGAGCTAAACATTCAGTACTTC.

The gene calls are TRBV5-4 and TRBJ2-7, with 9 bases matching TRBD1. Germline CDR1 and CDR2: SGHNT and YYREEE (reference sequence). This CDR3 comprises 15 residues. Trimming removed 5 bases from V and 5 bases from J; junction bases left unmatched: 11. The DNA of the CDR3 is TGTGCCAGCAGGGACTTAGGACAGGGGCGCGACGAGCAGTACTTC. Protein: CASRDLGQGRDEQYF.

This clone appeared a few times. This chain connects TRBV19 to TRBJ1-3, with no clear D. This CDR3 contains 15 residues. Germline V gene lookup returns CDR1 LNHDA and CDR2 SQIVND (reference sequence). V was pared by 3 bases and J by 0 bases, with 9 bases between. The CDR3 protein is CASSIMGGSGNTIYF. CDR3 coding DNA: TGTGCCAGTAGTATCATGGGAGGCTCTGGAAACACCATATATTTT.

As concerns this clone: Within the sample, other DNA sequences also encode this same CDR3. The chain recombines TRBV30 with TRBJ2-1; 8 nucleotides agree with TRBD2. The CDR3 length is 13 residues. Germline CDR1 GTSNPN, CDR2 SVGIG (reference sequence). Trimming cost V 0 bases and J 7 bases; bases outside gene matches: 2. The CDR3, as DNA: TGTGCCTGGAGTGTGCTAGCGGGTAATGAGCAGTTCTTC. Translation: CAWSVLAGNEQFF.